The rows below give T cell receptor beta chains drawn from one sample of a study of blood T cell repertoires in COVID-19. Generated by immunoSEQ multiplex PCR, the TCRdb table keeps only in-frame clones and is missing some. The data hold some 110,000 clones, with roughly 80% observed a single time. The sample consisted of peripheral blood. All receptors come from a woman aged 65 to 85 with acute or convalescent COVID-19. Both conserved end residues are part of each CDR3. A D gene is named only where the DNA matches it firmly. Clone size appears in some rows only: once, few, many, or a class for an expanded clone.

clone size	V gene	J gene	D gene	CDR3 DNA	CDR3 protein
NA	TRBV19	TRBJ1-3	TRBD1	TGTGCCAGTAGCCAACCTACCCTGGGACAGGCTGGAAACACCATATATTTT	CASSQPTLGQAGNTIYF
NA	TRBV27	TRBJ2-2	TRBD1	TGTGCCAGCAGTCCTCAATATCGGACAGGGGGGGATAACACCGGGGAGCTGTTTTTT	CASSPQYRTGGDNTGELFF
NA	TRBV6-5	TRBJ2-7	TRBD1	TGTGCCAGCAGATCAGACAGGGAGCCGGGGGAGCAGTACTTC	CASRSDREPGEQYF
NA	TRBV5-1	TRBJ2-1	NA	TGCGCCAGCAGCTTGGAACGGTTGGGCAGGGGAGTGGGGAATGAGCAGTTCTTC	CASSLERLGRGVGNEQFF
NA	TRBV25-1	TRBJ1-2	TRBD1	TGTGCCAGCAGTACTCCGGGACAGGGGGTCTATGGCTACACCTTC	CASSTPGQGVYGYTF
NA	TRBV2	TRBJ1-5	NA	TGTGCCAGCAGTGTCGGGTATAGTTGGCAGCCCCAGCATTTT	CASSVGYSWQPQHF
NA	TRBV6-1	TRBJ1-5	NA	TGTGCCAGCAGTGAAACTGACAGGCCCAATCAGCCCCAGCATTTT	CASSETDRPNQPQHF
NA	TRBV4-3	TRBJ1-2	NA	TGCGCCAGCAGCCAAGACGGAGGGGCCGTTGGCTACACCTTC	CASSQDGGAVGYTF
NA	TRBV6-5	TRBJ2-7	NA	TGTGCCAGCAGCCGATTCGGGTACGGTGACTACGAGCAGTACTTC	CASSRFGYGDYEQYF
NA	TRBV28	TRBJ1-2	NA	TGTGCCAGCAGTTTCCTCCTGGCAGGGAACTATGGCTACACCTTC	CASSFLLAGNYGYTF
NA	TRBV29-1	TRBJ1-4	NA	TGCAGCGTTGAAGGCCGGGAGCGTGAAAAACTGTTTTTT	CSVEGREREKLFF
once	TRBV5-1	TRBJ1-5	TRBD1	TGCGCCAGCAGCTGGGGACAGGGGGATCAGCCCCAGCATTTT	CASSWGQGDQPQHF
NA	TRBV18	TRBJ1-2	NA	TGTGCCAGCTCGCTTAACAGGGATGGCTACACCTTC	CASSLNRDGYTF
NA	TRBV7-2	TRBJ1-2	NA	TGTGCCAGCAGCTTAGGACAGCCGGATAACTATGGCTACACCTTC	CASSLGQPDNYGYTF
NA	TRBV30	TRBJ2-4	NA	TGTGCCTGGAGTGTACAGGCTCGAAACATTCAGTACTTC	CAWSVQARNIQYF
NA	TRBV5-1	TRBJ2-2	TRBD1	TGCGCCAGCGCGGGACAGGGGGCCGGGGAGCTGTTTTTT	CASAGQGAGELFF
NA	TRBV12-3/TRBV12-4	TRBJ1-1	NA	TGTGCCAGCAGTTTCGGGGGTGACACTGAAGCTTTCTTT	CASSFGGDTEAFF
NA	TRBV27	TRBJ1-1	TRBD1	TGTGCCAGCAGAGGACAGGCGTACACTGAAGCTTTCTTT	CASRGQAYTEAFF
NA	TRBV7-9	TRBJ1-4	NA	TGTGCCAGCAGCTTACAGAAAGTTGAAAAACTGTTTTTT	CASSLQKVEKLFF
few	TRBV12-3/TRBV12-4	TRBJ2-2	TRBD2	TGTGCCACCCTACTAGCGGCAACCGGGGAGCTGTTTTTT	CATLLAATGELFF
NA	TRBV5-1	TRBJ2-6	NA	TGCGCCAGCAGCTTCCGCTCTGGGGCCAACGTCCTGACTTTC	CASSFRSGANVLTF
NA	TRBV5-5	TRBJ2-7	NA	TGTGCCAGCAGCTTGTTATCCGAGCAGTACTTC	CASSLLSEQYF
NA	TRBV11-3	TRBJ2-2	TRBD2	TGTGCCAGCAGCTTACCTTCGGCGGCGGGGGGCTACACCGGGGAGCTGTTTTTT	CASSLPSAAGGYTGELFF
once	TRBV7-9	TRBJ2-2	TRBD2	TGTGCCAGCAGCTTAGTAGCGGGGGGGAACACCGGGGAGCTGTTTTTT	CASSLVAGGNTGELFF
NA	TRBV3-1/TRBV3-2	TRBJ2-1	NA	TGTGCCAGCAGCCAAGATCAGGGGCGCTACAATGAGCAGTTCTTC	CASSQDQGRYNEQFF
NA	TRBV30	TRBJ2-5	TRBD2	TGTGCCTGGAGTGTATGGGGCGGGGGGTCAGAAGAGACCCAGTACTTC	CAWSVWGGGSEETQYF
NA	TRBV6-5	TRBJ1-3	NA	TGTGCCAGCAGCCTGACAGCGCTTTCGGGAAACACCATATATTTT	CASSLTALSGNTIYF
NA	TRBV4-1	TRBJ2-1	NA	TGCGCCAGCAGCCAAGTAGATTACAATGAGCAGTTCTTC	CASSQVDYNEQFF
NA	TRBV19	TRBJ1-5	TRBD1	TGTGCCAGTAGTACTGGACAGGGAAGCAATCAGCCCCAGCATTTT	CASSTGQGSNQPQHF
NA	TRBV10-3	TRBJ2-7	NA	TGTGCCATTCAGGCCGAAATGATCCTCGAGCAGTACTTC	CAIQAEMILEQYF
NA	TRBV30	TRBJ2-1	NA	TGTGCCTGGACGGCTAGCCCCTACAATGAGCAGTTCTTC	CAWTASPYNEQFF
many	TRBV27	TRBJ2-5	NA	TGTGCCAGCAGTCGGGTAGTACAAGAGACCCAGTACTTC	CASSRVVQETQYF
once	TRBV5-1	TRBJ2-7	NA	TGCGCCAGCAGCTTGGACAATTACGAGCAGTACTTC	CASSLDNYEQYF
NA	TRBV5-4	TRBJ2-2	TRBD2	TGTGCCAGCAGCACCACTAGCGGGGGGGCCTTGGGATCCGGGGAGCTGTTTTTT	CASSTTSGGALGSGELFF
few	TRBV18	TRBJ2-4	TRBD1	TGTGCCAGCTCAGGGACAGGGACAGAAAACATTCAGTACTTC	CASSGTGTENIQYF
NA	TRBV5-1	TRBJ2-7	TRBD2	TGCGCCAGCAGCGTAACTACTAGCGGGGGGGCTTACGAGCAGTACTTC	CASSVTTSGGAYEQYF
once	TRBV20-1	TRBJ2-1	TRBD2	TGCAGTGCTAGTGATAGCGGGGGGCCCGGTCCCGACTATGAGCAGTTCTTC	CSASDSGGPGPDYEQFF
NA	TRBV12-3/TRBV12-4	TRBJ1-4	NA	TGTGCCAGCGGTACGGGTGAAAAACTGTTTTTT	CASGTGEKLFF
few	TRBV6-5	TRBJ1-2	TRBD1	TGTGCCACCCAGGGGGAGCGGGCGAGTGGCTACACCTTC	CATQGERASGYTF
NA	TRBV4-3	TRBJ2-4	NA	TGCGCCAGCAGCCGGGGCGCTTCTATAGCCAAAAACATTCAGTACTTC	CASSRGASIAKNIQYF
many	TRBV5-4	TRBJ2-2	NA	TGTGCCAGCAGCTTGGCGTCTACTTCCGGGAGTGGGGAGCTGTTTTTT	CASSLASTSGSGELFF
NA	TRBV18	TRBJ2-7	NA	TGTGCCAGCTCACCCGACAGCTCCCCCGGGCAGTACTTC	CASSPDSSPGQYF
NA	TRBV6-5	TRBJ2-7	NA	TGTGCCAGCAGTATGGAGGGCCCATCCTACGAGCAGTACTTC	CASSMEGPSYEQYF